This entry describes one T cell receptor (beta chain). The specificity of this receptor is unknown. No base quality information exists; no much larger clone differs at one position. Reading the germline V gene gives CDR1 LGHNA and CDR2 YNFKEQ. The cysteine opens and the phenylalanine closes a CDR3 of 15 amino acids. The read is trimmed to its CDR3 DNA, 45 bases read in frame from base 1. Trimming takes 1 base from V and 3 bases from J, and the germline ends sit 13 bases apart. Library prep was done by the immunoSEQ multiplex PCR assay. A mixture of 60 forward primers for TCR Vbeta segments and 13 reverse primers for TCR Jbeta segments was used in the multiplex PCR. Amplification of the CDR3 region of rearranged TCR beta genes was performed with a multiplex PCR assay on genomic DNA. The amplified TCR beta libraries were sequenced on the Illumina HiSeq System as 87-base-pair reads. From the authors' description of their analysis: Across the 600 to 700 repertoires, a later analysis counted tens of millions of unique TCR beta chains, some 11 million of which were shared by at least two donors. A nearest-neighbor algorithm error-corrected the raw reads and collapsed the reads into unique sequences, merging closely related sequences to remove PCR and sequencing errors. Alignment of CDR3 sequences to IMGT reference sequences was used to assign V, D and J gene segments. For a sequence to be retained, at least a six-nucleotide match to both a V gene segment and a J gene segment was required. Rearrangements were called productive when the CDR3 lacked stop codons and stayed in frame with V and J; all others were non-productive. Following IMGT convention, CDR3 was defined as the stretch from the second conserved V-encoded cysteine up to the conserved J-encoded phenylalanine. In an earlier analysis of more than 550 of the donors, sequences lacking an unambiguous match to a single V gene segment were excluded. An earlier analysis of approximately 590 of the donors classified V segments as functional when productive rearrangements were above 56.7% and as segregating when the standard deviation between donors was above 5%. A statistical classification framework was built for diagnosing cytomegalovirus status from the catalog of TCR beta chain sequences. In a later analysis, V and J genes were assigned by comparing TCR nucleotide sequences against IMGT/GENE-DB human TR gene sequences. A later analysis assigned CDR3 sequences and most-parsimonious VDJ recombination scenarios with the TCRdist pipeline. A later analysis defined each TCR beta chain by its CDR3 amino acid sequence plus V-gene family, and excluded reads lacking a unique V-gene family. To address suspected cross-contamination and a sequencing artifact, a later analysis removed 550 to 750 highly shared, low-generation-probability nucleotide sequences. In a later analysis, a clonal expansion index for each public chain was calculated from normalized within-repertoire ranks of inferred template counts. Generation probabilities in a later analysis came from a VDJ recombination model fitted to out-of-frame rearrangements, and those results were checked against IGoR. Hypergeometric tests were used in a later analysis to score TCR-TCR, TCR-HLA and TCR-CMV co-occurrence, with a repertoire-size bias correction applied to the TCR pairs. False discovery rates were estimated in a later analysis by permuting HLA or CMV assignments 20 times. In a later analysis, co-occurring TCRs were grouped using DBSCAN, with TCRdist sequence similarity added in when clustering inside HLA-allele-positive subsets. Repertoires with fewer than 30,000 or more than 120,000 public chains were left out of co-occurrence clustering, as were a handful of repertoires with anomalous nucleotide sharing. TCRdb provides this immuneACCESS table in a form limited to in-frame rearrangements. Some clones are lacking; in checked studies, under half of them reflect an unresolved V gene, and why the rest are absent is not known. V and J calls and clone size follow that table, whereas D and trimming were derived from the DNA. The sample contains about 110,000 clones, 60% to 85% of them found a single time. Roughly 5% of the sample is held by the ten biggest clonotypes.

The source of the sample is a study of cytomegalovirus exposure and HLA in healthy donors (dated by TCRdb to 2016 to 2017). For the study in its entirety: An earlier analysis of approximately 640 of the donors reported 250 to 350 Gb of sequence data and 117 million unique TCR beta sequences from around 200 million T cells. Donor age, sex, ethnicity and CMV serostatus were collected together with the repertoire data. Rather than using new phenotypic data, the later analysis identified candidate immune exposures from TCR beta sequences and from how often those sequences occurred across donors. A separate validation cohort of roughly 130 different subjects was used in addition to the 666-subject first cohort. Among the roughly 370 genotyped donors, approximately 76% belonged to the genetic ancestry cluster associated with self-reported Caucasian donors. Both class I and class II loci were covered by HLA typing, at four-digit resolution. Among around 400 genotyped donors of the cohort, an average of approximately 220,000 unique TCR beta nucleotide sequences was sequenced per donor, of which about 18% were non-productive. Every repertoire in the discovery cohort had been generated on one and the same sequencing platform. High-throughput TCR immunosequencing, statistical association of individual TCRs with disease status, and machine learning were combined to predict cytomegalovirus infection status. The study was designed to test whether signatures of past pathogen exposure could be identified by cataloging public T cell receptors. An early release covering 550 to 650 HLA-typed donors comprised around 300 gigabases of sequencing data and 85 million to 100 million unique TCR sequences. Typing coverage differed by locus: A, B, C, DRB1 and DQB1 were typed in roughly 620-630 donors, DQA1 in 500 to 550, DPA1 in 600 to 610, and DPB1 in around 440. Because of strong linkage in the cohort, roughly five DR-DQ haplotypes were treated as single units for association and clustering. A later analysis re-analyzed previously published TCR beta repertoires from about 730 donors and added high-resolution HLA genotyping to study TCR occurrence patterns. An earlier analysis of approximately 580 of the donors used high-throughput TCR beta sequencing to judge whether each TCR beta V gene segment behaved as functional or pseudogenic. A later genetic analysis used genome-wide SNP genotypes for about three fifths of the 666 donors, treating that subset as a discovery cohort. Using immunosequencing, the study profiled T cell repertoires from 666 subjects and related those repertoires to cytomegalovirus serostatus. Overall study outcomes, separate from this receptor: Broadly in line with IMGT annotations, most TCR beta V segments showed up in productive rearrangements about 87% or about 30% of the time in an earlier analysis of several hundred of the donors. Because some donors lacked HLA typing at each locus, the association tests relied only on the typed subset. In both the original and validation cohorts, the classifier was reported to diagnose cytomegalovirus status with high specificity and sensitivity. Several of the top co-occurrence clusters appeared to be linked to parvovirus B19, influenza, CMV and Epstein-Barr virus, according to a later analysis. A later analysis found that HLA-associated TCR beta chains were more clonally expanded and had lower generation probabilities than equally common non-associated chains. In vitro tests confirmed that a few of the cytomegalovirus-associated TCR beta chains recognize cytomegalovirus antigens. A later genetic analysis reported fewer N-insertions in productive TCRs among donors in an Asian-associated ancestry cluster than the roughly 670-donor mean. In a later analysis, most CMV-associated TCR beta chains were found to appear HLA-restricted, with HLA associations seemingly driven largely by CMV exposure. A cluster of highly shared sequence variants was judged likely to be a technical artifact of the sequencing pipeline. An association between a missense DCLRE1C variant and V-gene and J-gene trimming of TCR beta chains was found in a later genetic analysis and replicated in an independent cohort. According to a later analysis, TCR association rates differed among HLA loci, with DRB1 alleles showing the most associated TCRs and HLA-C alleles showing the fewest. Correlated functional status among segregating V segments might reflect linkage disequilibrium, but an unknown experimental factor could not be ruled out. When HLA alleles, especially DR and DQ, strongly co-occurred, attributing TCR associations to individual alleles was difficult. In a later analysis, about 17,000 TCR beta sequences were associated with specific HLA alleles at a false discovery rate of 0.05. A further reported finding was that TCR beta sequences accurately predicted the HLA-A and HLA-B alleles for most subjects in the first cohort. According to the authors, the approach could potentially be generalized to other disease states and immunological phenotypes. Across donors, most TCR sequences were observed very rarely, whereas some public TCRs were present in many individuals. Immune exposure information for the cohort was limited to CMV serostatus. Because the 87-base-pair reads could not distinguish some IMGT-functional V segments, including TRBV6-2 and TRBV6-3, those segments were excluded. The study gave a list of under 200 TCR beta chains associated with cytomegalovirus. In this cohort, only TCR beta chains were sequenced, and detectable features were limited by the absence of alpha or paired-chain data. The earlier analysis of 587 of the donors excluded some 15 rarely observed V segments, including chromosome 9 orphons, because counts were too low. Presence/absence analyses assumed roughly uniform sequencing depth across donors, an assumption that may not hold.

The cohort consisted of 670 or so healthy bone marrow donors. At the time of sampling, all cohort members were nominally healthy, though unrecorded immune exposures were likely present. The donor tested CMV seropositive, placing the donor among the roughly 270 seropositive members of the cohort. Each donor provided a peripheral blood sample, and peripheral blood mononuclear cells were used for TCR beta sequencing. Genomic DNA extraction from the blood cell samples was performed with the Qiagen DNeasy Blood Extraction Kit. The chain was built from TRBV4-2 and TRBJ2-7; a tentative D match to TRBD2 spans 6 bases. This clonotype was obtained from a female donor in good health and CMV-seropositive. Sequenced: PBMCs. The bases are TGTGCCAGCAGCCAAGCCATCTTGGGGGGCTACGAGCAGTACTTC. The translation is CASSQAILGGYEQYF.